The present entry profiles one TCR beta chain with its context. Its antigen is unidentified. The data originate from a study of shared clonotypes between healthy human individuals. Findings of the study overall: In the sorted subsets, rarefaction showed sequencing was incomplete despite large depth. Naive CD4 clonotype sharing across several donors was around 5%. It was the few donors that limited the genetic and exposure-history diversity represented.

Original data processing: As immunoSEQ supplied junction-only sequences (without quality scores), filtering differed. Profiled with immunoSEQ multiplex PCR; TCRdb holds only in-frame clones, not every one. V and J calls and clone size are those listed in that table; D and trimming were worked out from the DNA. Of approximately 2.5 million clones listed, approximately 92% are singletons. The V gene's germline CDR1 is SGHRS and CDR2 YFSETQ. V was trimmed by 0 bases and J by 5 bases, leaving 15 bases between them. This CDR3 region has 16 residues. The sequenced sample was naive CD4+ T cells sorted from blood. Described subset: CD45RA+ positively selected. V is TRBV5-1 and J is TRBJ2-1; D is possibly TRBD1 (5 bases). The TCR was taken from a man aged 18 to 35 in good health. This CDR3 reads CASSLGGSGHNNEQFF. The CDR3 bases are TGCGCCAGCAGCTTGGGGGGCTCAGGACACAACAATGAGCAGTTCTTC.